The rows below give T cell receptor beta chains drawn from one sample of a study of T cells in Graves' hyperthyroidism and ophthalmopathy. TCRdb called the multiplex PCR reads again in MiXCR, with one record for every CDR3 protein. The sample holds a few hundred thousand distinct CDR3 sequences; roughly 14% are singletons and the top ten take under 8%. The specimen sequenced was blood. These TCRs come from a woman aged 30 to 39 with Graves' hyperthyroidism. Both conserved end residues are part of each CDR3. The order of the fields is V gene, J gene, D gene, clone size, CDR3 protein, CDR3 DNA. The D gene is left open where the match is weak. Size is stated for part of the rows, as once, few or many counts, or as a class when the clone is expanded.

>TRBV28|TRBJ1-1|TRBD1|many
CASILGQGGITEAFF
TGTGCCAGCATCCTGGGACAGGGCGGGATCACTGAAGCTTTCTTT
>TRBV7-9|TRBJ2-2|NA|many
CASSFPENTGELFF
TGTGCCAGCAGCTTCCCGGAGAACACCGGGGAGCTGTTTTTT
>TRBV18|TRBJ2-1|NA|many
CASSPLATEQFF
TGTGCCAGCTCACCACTAGCTACTGAGCAGTTCTTC
>TRBV29-1|TRBJ1-1|TRBD1|many
CSVELGQTMNTEAFF
TGCAGCGTTGAACTGGGACAGACCATGAACACTGAAGCTTTCTTT
>TRBV7-2|TRBJ2-1|TRBD2|NA
CASSVWSGGEDEQFF
TGTGCCAGCAGCGTCTGGAGCGGGGGGGAGGATGAGCAGTTCTTC
>TRBV9|TRBJ1-1|NA|many
CASSVEVDSELEAFF
TGTGCCAGCAGCGTAGAGGTGGACAGTGAGCTTGAAGCTTTCTTT
>TRBV12-3/TRBV12-4|TRBJ1-3|NA|NA
CASRSAGNSGNTIYF
TGTGCCAGCAGGTCCGCAGGGAACTCTGGAAACACCATATATTTT
>TRBV4-1|TRBJ2-7|NA|few
CASSQGLATYEQYF
TGCGCCAGCAGCCAAGGGTTGGCGACCTACGAGCAGTACTTC
>TRBV5-1|TRBJ1-2|NA|NA
CASSLRDGHNYGYTF
TGCGCCAGCAGCCTCCGGGACGGACATAACTATGGCTACACCTTC
>TRBV7-9|TRBJ2-1|NA|many
CASSSRLSGNEQFF
TGTGCCAGCAGCTCCCGCCTTAGTGGGAATGAGCAGTTCTTC
>TRBV5-1|TRBJ1-2|NA|NA
CASSPEDYGYTF
TGCGCCAGCAGCCCGGAGGACTATGGCTACACCTTC
>TRBV6-1|TRBJ1-3|NA|NA
CASIDAGNTIYF
TGTGCCAGCATCGATGCTGGAAACACCATATATTTT
>TRBV2|TRBJ1-3|NA|NA
CASGGRVSGNTIYF
TGTGCCAGCGGCGGTAGGGTCTCTGGAAACACCATATATTTT
>TRBV20-1|TRBJ1-6|TRBD1|few
CSARMDRGGNSPLHF
TGCAGTGCTAGAATGGACAGGGGGGGGAATTCACCCCTCCACTTT
>TRBV18|TRBJ2-7|TRBD2|many
CASSPRPSGSYEQYF
TGTGCCAGCTCACCACGCCCTAGCGGATCCTACGAGCAGTACTTC
>TRBV2|TRBJ1-1|NA|many
CASSEVRGATEAFF
TGTGCCAGCAGTGAAGTTCGAGGGGCCACTGAAGCTTTCTTT
>TRBV12-3/TRBV12-4|TRBJ2-1|NA|many
CASSPPGTEHNEQFF
TGTGCCAGCAGTCCACCAGGGACGGAGCACAATGAGCAGTTCTTC
>TRBV2|TRBJ1-4|NA|many
CASQDRGHGEKLFF
TGTGCCAGCCAGGACCGGGGCCACGGGGAAAAACTGTTTTTT
>TRBV7-9|TRBJ1-2|NA|many
CASSLLLVYQGYGYTF
TGTGCCAGCAGCCTCCTTTTAGTATACCAAGGCTATGGCTACACCTTC
>TRBV6-1|TRBJ1-5|TRBD1|NA
CASRTLQGAVNQPQHF
TGTGCCAGCAGAACTCTACAGGGGGCGGTGAATCAGCCCCAGCATTTT
>TRBV20-1|TRBJ2-3|NA|many
CSARDRIQGTDTQYF
TGCAGTGCTAGAGACCGAATTCAGGGCACAGATACGCAGTATTTT
>TRBV6-1|TRBJ2-7|TRBD2|many
CASTQTSGYEQYF
TGTGCCAGCACCCAGACTAGCGGCTACGAGCAGTACTTC
>TRBV3-1|TRBJ2-3|TRBD2|few
CASSQLLAGTDTQYF
TGTGCCAGCAGCCAACTACTAGCGGGAACAGATACGCAGTATTTT
>TRBV5-6|TRBJ2-3|NA|many
CASSLRGYGTDTQYF
TGTGCCAGCAGCTTGCGGGGGTATGGTACAGATACGCAGTATTTT
>TRBV4-1|TRBJ1-1|TRBD1|few
CASSHHMMTGFFTEAFF
TGCGCCAGCAGCCACCACATGATGACAGGGTTCTTCACTGAAGCTTTCTTT
>TRBV18|TRBJ1-1|TRBD1|many
CASSDRGWAFF
TGTGCCAGCTCAGACAGGGGTTGGGCTTTCTTT
>TRBV4-1|TRBJ1-6|TRBD1|NA
CASSQPRQGNNSPLHF
TGCGCCAGCAGCCAACCACGACAGGGGAATAATTCACCCCTCCACTTT
>TRBV27|TRBJ2-3|TRBD2|NA
CASSSPSTSGTPDTQYF
TGTGCCAGCAGTTCCCCATCGACTAGCGGGACGCCAGATACGCAGTATTTT